This T cell receptor (beta chain) stems from a study of blood T cell repertoires in COVID-19. This clone was recorded once. Original data processing: Amplification of reference gene primers provided the estimated nucleated cell counts. Clones were read by immunoSEQ multiplex PCR, and TCRdb kept only the in-frame ones, dropping some. V, J and clone size reflect that table, while D and trimming were determined from the DNA. This sample has 210,000 or so clones, with 80% to 90% found just once. Specimen: PBMCs or T cells enriched from blood (not recorded which). The TCR sequence derives from a woman aged 25 to 39 who had been exposed to COVID-19.

For the CDR3, the DNA is TGTGCCAGCTGCCCGACAGGTCAAGGGGCTAATGAAAAACTGTTTTTT. As protein: CASCPTGQGANEKLFF. The rearrangement uses TRBV25-1 and TRBJ1-4; possibly TRBD1 for D (6 bases). Trimming cost V 8 bases and J 3 bases, with 19 bases left between them. CDR3 length equals 16 residues. CDR1 MGHDK and CDR2 SYGVNS come from the germline V gene.